This T cell receptor beta chain is drawn from a study of blood T cell repertoires in COVID-19. TCRdb's copy holds only in-frame clones and misses some; the assay was immunoSEQ multiplex PCR. This table has about 160,000 clones, roughly 90% appearing once. Trimming cost V 0 bases and J 1 base, with 10 bases left between them. This CDR3 has 15 residues. Germline V gene lookup returns CDR1 SGHDT and CDR2 YYEEEE. The sequenced material came from peripheral blood. This sequence was found in a woman in her sixties who had recovered from COVID-19. The chain uses TRBV5-6 and TRBJ1-2; D is unclear. CDR3 in amino acids: CASSLVDGGNYGYTF. DNA of the CDR3: TGTGCCAGCAGCTTGGTGGATGGAGGTAACTATGGCTACACCTTC.